The T cell receptor beta chain described here comes from a study of graft-versus-host responses after intestinal transplantation. Study at large: Among the recipients, transplants were multivisceral, liver-intestinal, or isolated intestinal. For about three years after anti-thymocyte globulin induction, all recipients took tacrolimus and steroids. Study-wide results and caveats: Among circulating GvH clones, peak levels were associated with early post-transplant declines in HvG clones. Graft-donor T cell macrochimerism in patients accompanied high graft-versus-host to host-versus-graft clonal ratios in allografts.

Data came from immunoSEQ multiplex PCR; TCRdb stores just in-frame clones and leaves some out. The sample carries over 15,000 clones, 85% to 95% recorded once. On this clone: The target antigen is unknown.

CDR1 and CDR2 from the germline V gene are SGHNT and YYREEE (reference sequence). Trimming removed 3 bases from V and 0 bases from J; junction bases left unmatched: 4. This CDR3 has 15 amino acids. The receptor's source is a human patient who received an intestinal transplant, so some T cells may come from the graft donor. The chain recombines TRBV5-4 with TRBJ2-7; TRBD2 matches at 9 bases. The source material was PBMCs, sampled 23 days after intestinal transplant. CDR3 in amino acids: CASSSTGLASYEQYF. The CDR3 nucleotides read TGTGCCAGCAGCTCCACGGGACTAGCCTCCTACGAGCAGTACTTC.